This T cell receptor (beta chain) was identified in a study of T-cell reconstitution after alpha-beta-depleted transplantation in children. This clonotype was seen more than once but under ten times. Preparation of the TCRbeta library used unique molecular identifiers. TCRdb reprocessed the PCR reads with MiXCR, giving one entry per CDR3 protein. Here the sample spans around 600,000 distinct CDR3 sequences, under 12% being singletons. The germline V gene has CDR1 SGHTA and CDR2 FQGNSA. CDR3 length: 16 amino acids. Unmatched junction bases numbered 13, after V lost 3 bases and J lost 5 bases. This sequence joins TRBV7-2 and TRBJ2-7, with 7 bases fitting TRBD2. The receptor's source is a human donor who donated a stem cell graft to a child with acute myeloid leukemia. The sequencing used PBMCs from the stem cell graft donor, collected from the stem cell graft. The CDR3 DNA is TGTGCCAGCAGCTTTAAAATCGGCACTAGCGACAACGAGCAGTACTTC. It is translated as CASSFKIGTSDNEQYF.